Below, one TCR beta chain is given with its context. The source of the sample is a study of monozygotic twins with inflammatory bowel disease. TCRdb re-called the 5' RACE reads and shows each CDR3 protein once, DNA omitted. The table for this sample gives 200,000 to 250,000 distinct CDR3 sequences. This sequence was found in a human donor with ulcerative colitis or Crohn's disease, or a healthy co-twin of an affected twin (not recorded which). Sequencing input: blood.

CDR3: CASSSGQGVNYGYTF. V gene TRBV7-9 combines with J gene TRBJ1-2; TCRdb's D call, TRBD1, is unchecked because there is no DNA. Looked up from germline, CDR1 is SEHNR and CDR2 is FQNEAQ (reference sequence). The CDR3 length is 15 residues.